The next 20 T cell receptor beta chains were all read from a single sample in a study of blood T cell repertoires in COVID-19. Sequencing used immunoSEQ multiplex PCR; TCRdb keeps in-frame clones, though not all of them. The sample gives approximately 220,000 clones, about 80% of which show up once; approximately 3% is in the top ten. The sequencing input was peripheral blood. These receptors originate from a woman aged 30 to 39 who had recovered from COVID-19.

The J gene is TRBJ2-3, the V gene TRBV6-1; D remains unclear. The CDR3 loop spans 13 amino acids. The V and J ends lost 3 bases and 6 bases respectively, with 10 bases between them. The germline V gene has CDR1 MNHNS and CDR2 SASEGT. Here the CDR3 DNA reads TGTGCCAGCAGTGACAGTTTAACGGATACGCAGTATTTT. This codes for CASSDSLTDTQYF.

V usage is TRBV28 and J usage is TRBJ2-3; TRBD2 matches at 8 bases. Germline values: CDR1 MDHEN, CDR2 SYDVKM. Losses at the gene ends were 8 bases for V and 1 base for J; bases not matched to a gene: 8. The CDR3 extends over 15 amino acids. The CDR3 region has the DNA TGTGCCAGCGGTCGGGAGGGCCGAGGCACAGATACGCAGTATTTT. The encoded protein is CASGREGRGTDTQYF. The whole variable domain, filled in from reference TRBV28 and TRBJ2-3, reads DVKVTQSSRYLVKRTGEKVFLECVQDMDHENMFWYRQDPGLGLRLIYFSYDVKMKEKGDIPEGYSVSREKKERFSLILESASTNQTSMYLCASGREGRGTDTQYFGPGTRLTVL.

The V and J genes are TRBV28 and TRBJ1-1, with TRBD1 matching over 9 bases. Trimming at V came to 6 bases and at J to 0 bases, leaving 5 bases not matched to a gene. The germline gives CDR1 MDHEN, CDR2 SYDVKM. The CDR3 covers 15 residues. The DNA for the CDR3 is TGTGCCAGCAGATGGACAGGGGAAATGAACACTGAAGCTTTCTTT. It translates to CASRWTGEMNTEAFF.

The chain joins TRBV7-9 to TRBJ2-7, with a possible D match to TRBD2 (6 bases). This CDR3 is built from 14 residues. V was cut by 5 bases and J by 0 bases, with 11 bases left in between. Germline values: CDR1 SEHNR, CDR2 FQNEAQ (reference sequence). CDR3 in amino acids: CASSATGVSYEQYF. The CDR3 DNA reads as TGTGCCAGCAGCGCCACGGGAGTCTCCTACGAGCAGTACTTC. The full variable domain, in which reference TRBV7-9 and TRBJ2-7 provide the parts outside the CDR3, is DTGVSQNPRHKITKRGQNVTFRCDPISEHNRLYWYRQTLGQGPEFLTYFQNEAQLEKSRLLSDRFSAERPKGSFSTLEIQRTEQGDSAMYLCASSATGVSYEQYFGPGTRLTVT.

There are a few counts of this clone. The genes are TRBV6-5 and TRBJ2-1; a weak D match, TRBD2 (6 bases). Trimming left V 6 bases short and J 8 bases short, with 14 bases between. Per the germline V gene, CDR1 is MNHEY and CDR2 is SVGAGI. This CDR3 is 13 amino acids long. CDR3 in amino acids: CASSKRLGYEQFF. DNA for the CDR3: TGTGCCAGCAGCAAAAGACTAGGCTATGAGCAGTTCTTC.

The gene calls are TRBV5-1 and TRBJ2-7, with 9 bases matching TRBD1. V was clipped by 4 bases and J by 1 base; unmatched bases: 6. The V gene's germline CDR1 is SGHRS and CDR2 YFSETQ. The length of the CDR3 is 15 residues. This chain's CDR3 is CASSPAGTGSYEQYF. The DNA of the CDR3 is TGCGCCAGCAGCCCGGCGGGGACAGGGTCCTACGAGCAGTACTTC.

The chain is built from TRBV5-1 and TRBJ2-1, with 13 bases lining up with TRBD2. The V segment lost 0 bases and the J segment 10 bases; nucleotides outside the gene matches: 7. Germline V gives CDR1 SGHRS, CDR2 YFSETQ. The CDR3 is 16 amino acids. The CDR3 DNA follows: TGCGCCAGCAGCTTGGAGGGACTAGCGGGGTCACAAGAGCAGTTCTTC. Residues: CASSLEGLAGSQEQFF.

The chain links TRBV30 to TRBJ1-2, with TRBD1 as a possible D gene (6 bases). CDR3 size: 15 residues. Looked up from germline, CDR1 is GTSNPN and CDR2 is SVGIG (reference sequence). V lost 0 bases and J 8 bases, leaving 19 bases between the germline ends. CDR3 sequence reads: CAWSVTGSISSGYTF. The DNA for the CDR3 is TGTGCCTGGAGTGTCACAGGGTCCATTTCGTCCGGCTACACCTTC.

CDR3 region: CASSGSGRRTREQYF. The DNA of the CDR3 is TGCGCCAGCAGTGGAAGCGGGAGAAGGACGAGAGAGCAGTACTTC. The chain recombines TRBV10-1 with TRBJ2-7; 8 nucleotides match TRBD2. The germline gives CDR1 WNHNN, CDR2 SYGVQD (reference sequence). V lost 4 bases to trimming and J lost 7 bases; unmatched junction nucleotides: 12. CDR3 length: 15 amino acids.

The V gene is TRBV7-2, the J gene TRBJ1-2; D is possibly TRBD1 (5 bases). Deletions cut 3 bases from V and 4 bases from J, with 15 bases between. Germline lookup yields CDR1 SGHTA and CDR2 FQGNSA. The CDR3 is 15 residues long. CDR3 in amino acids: CASSFAGTPFYGYTF. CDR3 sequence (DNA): TGTGCCAGCAGCTTCGCCGGGACTCCCTTCTATGGCTACACCTTC. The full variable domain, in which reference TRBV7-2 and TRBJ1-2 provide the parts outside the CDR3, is GAGVSQSPSNKVTEKGKDVELRCDPISGHTALYWYRQSLGQGLEFLIYFQGNSAPDKSGLPSDRFSAERTGGSVSTLTIQRTQQEDSAVYLCASSFAGTPFYGYTFGSGTRLTVV.

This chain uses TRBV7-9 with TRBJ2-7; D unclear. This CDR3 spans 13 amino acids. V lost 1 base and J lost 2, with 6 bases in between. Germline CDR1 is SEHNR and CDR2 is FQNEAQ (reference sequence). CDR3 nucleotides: TGTGCCAGCAGCTTAGGCCGGGCCTACGAGCAGTACTTC. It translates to CASSLGRAYEQYF.

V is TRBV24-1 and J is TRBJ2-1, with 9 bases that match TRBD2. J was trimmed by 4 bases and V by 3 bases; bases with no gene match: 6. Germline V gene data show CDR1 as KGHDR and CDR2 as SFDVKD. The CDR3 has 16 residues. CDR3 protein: CATSDKWTSVYNEQFF. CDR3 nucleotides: TGTGCCACCAGTGATAAGTGGACTAGCGTGTACAATGAGCAGTTCTTC.

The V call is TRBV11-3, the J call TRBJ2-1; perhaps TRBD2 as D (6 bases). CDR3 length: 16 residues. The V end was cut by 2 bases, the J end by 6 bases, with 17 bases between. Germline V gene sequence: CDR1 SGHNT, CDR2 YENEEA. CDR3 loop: CASSLRGGTWLNEQFF. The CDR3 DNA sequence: TGTGCCAGCAGCTTACGAGGAGGGACCTGGCTCAATGAGCAGTTCTTC. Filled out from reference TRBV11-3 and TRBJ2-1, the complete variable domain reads EAGVVQSPRYKIIEKKQPVAFWCNPISGHNTLYWYLQNLGQGPELLIRYENEEAVDDSQLPKDRFSAERLKGVDSTLKIQPAELGDSAVYLCASSLRGGTWLNEQFFGPGTRLTVL.

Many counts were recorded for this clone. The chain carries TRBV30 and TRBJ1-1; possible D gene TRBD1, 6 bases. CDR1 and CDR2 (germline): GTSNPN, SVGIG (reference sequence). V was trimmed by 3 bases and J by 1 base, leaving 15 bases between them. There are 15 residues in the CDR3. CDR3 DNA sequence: TGTGCCTGGAGCTCTGGTTCGGGACAGAACACTGAAGCTTTCTTT. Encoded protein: CAWSSGSGQNTEAFF. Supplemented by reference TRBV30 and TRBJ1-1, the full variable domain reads SQTIHQWPATLVQPVGSPLSLECTVEGTSNPNLYWYRQAAGRGLQLLFYSVGIGQISSEVPQNLSASRPQDRQFILSSKKLLLSDSGFYLCAWSSGSGQNTEAFFGQGTRLTVV.

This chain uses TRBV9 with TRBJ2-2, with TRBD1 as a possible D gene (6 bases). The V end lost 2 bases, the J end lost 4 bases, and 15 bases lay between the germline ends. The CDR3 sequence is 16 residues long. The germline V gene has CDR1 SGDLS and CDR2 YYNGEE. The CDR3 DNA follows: TGTGCCAGCAGCGTTCGAACAGGGCAAGTCACCGGGGAGCTGTTTTTT. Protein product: CASSVRTGQVTGELFF.

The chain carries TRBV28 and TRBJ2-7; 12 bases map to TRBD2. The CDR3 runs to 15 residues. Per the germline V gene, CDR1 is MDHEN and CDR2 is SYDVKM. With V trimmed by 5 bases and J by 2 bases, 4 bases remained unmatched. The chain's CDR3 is CASSNRTSGTYEQYF. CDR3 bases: TGTGCCAGCAGTAACCGGACTAGCGGGACCTACGAGCAGTACTTC.

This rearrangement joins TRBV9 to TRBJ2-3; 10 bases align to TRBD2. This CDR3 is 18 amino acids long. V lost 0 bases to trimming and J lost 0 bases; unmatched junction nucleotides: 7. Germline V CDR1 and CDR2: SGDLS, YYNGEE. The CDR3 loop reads CASSVDLAGETSTDTQYF. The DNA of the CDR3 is TGTGCCAGCAGCGTAGACCTAGCGGGGGAAACTAGCACAGATACGCAGTATTTT.

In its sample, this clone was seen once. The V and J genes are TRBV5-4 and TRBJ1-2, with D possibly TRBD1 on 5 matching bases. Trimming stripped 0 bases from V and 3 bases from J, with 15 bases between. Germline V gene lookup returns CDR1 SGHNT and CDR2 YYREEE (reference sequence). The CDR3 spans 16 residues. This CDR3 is CASSLDDSVWDYGYTF. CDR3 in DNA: TGTGCCAGCAGCTTGGACGACAGCGTTTGGGACTATGGCTACACCTTC.

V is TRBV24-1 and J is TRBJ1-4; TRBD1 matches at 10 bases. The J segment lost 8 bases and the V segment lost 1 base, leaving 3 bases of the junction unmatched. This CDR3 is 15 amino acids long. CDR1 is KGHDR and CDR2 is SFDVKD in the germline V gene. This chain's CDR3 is CATSDFWTGGEKLFF. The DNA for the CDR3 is TGTGCCACCAGTGATTTCTGGACAGGGGGAGAAAAACTGTTTTTT.

CDR3 bases: TGTGCCAGCAGCAACCCGACGACAGCTGGGGCCAACGTCCTGACTTTC. This translates into CASSNPTTAGANVLTF. The chain carries TRBV11-3 and TRBJ2-6, with D perhaps matching TRBD1 (5 bases). V was shortened by 5 bases and J by 2 bases, with 13 bases between the two germline ends. The CDR3 extends over 16 amino acids. Germline CDR1 and CDR2: SGHNT and YENEEA.